This T cell receptor (beta chain) was identified in a study of response to subunit inactivated influenza vaccine. Study conclusions and caveats: The authors offered the suggestion that each seasonal influenza vaccination recruits few new T cells.

V dropped 1 base and J dropped 0; count of bases not matched to a gene: 3. Germline CDR1 reads LGHNA; CDR2 reads YSLEER. This CDR3 has 16 residues. Regarding this clonotype: Its antigen is undetermined.

Using its own MiXCR run on the RT-PCR reads, TCRdb lists one record per CDR3 protein. This sample has about 500,000 distinct CDR3 sequences, with 6.5% to 8% found just once. Sample: PBMCs from blood, taken less than 30 months after vaccination. The chain links TRBV4-3 to TRBJ2-3, with 8 bases that match TRBD2. This receptor was obtained from a man aged 45-69 years who received an inactivated influenza vaccine. As DNA, the CDR3 is TGCGCCAGCAGCCAAGTAGTAGCGGGGAGCACAGATACGCAGTATTTT. This encodes CASSQVVAGSTDTQYF.